The 8 T cell receptor beta chains presented below share a single source sample, sequenced in a study of cytomegalovirus exposure and HLA in healthy donors. PCR employed 60 Vbeta and 13 Jbeta primers. Sequencing used immunoSEQ multiplex PCR; TCRdb keeps in-frame clones, though not all of them. The repertoire holds about 150,000 clones, with 60% to 80% as singletons. Sample: PBMCs. These receptors were taken from a woman in her 40s in good health and CMV-seronegative.

This clone appeared once. The rearrangement links TRBV9 to TRBJ2-5, with 12 bases identical to TRBD2. There are 16 residues in the CDR3. V was clipped by 2 bases and J by 0 bases; unmatched bases: 2. Germline assignment: CDR1 SGDLS and CDR2 YYNGEE. The CDR3 region has the DNA TGTGCCAGCAGCGTTGGGACTAGCGGGTACCAAGAGACCCAGTACTTC. It specifies CASSVGTSGYQETQYF.

V and J are TRBV29-1 and TRBJ2-2; a weak D match, TRBD2 (5 bases). The length of the CDR3 is 14 residues. Between the trimmed V and J ends, which lost 8 bases and 1 base, there was a span of 14 bases. In germline, CDR1 is SQVTM, CDR2 ANQGSEA. The CDR3: CSCLSELNTGELFF. The CDR3 nucleotides are TGCAGCTGCCTTAGCGAGTTGAACACCGGGGAGCTGTTTTTT.

The rearrangement joins TRBV19 to TRBJ2-1; the match to TRBD1 covers 9 bases. Germline CDR1 and CDR2: LNHDA and SQIVND (reference sequence). The CDR3 extends over 15 amino acids. With 4 bases clipped from V and 6 bases from J, the junction kept 7 bases outside the gene matches. The CDR3 DNA sequence: TGTGCCAGTAGTACGGGACAGGGTCTCACCAATGAGCAGTTCTTC. Its translation: CASSTGQGLTNEQFF. The full variable domain, completed using reference TRBV19 and TRBJ2-1, is DGGITQSPKYLFRKEGQNVTLSCEQNLNHDAMYWYRQDPGQGLRLIYYSQIVNDFQKGDIAEGYSVSREKKESFPLTVTSAQKNPTAFYLCASSTGQGLTNEQFFGPGTRLTVL.

The genes are TRBV15 and TRBJ1-2, with D maybe TRBD1 (5 bases). This CDR3 is built from 14 residues. CDR1 is LNHNV, CDR2 YYDKDF, per germline (reference sequence). The V gene lost 0 bases and the J gene lost 3 bases, with 8 bases spanning the gap. The CDR3 DNA reads TGTGCCACCAGCAGAGATCGGGGGGACTATGGCTACACCTTC. Translating gives CATSRDRGDYGYTF.

The chain employs TRBV5-1 and TRBJ1-1; 7 nucleotides line up with TRBD1. Germline V gene lookup returns CDR1 SGHRS and CDR2 YFSETQ. Trimming removed 2 bases from V and 8 bases from J; junction bases left unmatched: 9. CDR3 length: 14 amino acids. The CDR3 DNA follows: TGCGCCAGCAGCTTAAACCAACAGGGGTGGGAAGCTTTCTTT. Translation: CASSLNQQGWEAFF.

The CDR3 is CASSLDKWRGPPETQYF. In nucleotides, the CDR3 is TGTGCCAGCAGCTTAGATAAATGGCGGGGGCCCCCAGAGACCCAGTACTTC. V gene TRBV11-3 combines with J gene TRBJ2-5, with D tentatively TRBD2 (7 bases). The CDR3 contains 17 residues. Germline V CDR1 and CDR2: SGHNT, YENEEA. The V end was cut by 0 bases, the J end by 4 bases, with 18 bases between.

The V and J genes are TRBV30 and TRBJ1-6; 7 bases match TRBD1. The CDR3 spans 15 residues. Trimming at V came to 1 base and at J to 9 bases, leaving 9 bases not matched to a gene. The germline V gene encodes CDR1 GTSNPN and CDR2 SVGIG (reference sequence). The CDR3 protein is CAWSEPRTGSSPLHF. The CDR3 nucleotides are TGTGCCTGGAGTGAACCCCGGACAGGAAGTTCACCCCTCCACTTT.

V gene TRBV11-1 combines with J gene TRBJ1-5, with 9 bases aligning to TRBD1. Germline V gives CDR1 SGHAT, CDR2 FQDESV (reference sequence). V lost 3 bases, J lost 0 bases, and 12 bases stayed unmatched. CDR3 length equals 19 residues. CDR3 loop: CASSLTDGTGSHSNQPQHF. The CDR3 nucleotides are TGTGCCAGCAGCTTGACTGACGGGACAGGGTCTCATAGCAATCAGCCCCAGCATTTT. Together with reference TRBV11-1 and TRBJ1-5, the CDR3 gives the full variable domain: EAEVAQSPRYKITEKSQAVAFWCDPISGHATLYWYRQILGQGPELLVQFQDESVVDDSQLPKDRFSAERLKGVDSTLKIQPAELGDSAMYLCASSLTDGTGSHSNQPQHFGDGTRLSIL.